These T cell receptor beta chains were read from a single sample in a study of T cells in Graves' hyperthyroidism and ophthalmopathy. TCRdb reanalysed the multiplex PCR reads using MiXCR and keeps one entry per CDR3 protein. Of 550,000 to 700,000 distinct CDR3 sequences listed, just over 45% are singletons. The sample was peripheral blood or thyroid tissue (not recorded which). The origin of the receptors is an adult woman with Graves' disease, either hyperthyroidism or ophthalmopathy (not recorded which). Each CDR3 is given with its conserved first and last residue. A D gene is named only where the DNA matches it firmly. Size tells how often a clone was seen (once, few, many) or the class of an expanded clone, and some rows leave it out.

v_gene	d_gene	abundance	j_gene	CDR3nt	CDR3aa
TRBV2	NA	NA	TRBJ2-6	TGTGCTAGAGACCACTACTCTGGGGCCAACGTCCTGACTTTC	CARDHYSGANVLTF
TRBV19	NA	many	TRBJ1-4	TGTGCCAGTGGCGGAGGCCCAGTGGGTGAAAAACTGTTTTTT	CASGGGPVGEKLFF
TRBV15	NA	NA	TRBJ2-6	TGTGCCACCAGCATAGGGGGGACTGAAGCTTTC	CATSIGGTEAF
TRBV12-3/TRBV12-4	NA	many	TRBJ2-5	TGTGCCAGCACCCGGACAGTTTACCAAGAGACCCAGTACTTC	CASTRTVYQETQYF
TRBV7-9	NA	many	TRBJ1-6	TGTGCCAGCAGCTTATCAGGGGATTTTTATAATTCACCCCTCCACTTT	CASSLSGDFYNSPLHF
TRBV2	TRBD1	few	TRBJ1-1	TGTGCCAGCAGCTCCACACAGGGGGTGCGAGCTTTCTTT	CASSSTQGVRAFF
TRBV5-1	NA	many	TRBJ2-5	TGCGCCAGCAGCACCTGGGGGAGTAAAGAGACCCAGTACTTC	CASSTWGSKETQYF
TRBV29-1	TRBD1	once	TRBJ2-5	TGCAGCGTCTCAAGGACAGGACAAGAGACCCAGTACTTC	CSVSRTGQETQYF
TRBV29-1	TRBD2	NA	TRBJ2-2	TGCAGCGTTGGTCGGACTAGCGGGAGGACCGGGGAGCTGTTTTTT	CSVGRTSGRTGELFF
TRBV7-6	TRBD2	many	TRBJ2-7	TGTGCCAGCAGCTTAGCGCGGACTAGCGGGAGCCACGAGCAGTACTTC	CASSLARTSGSHEQYF
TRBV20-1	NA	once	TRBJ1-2	TGCAGTGCTGCGGACAACCGCTATGGCTACACCTTC	CSAADNRYGYTF
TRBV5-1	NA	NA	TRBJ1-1	TGCGCCAGCAACGGTCCAGGGACGAACACTGAGGCTTTCTTT	CASNGPGTNTEAFF
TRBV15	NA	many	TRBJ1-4	TGTGCCACCAGCCCTACTGGGGGGACCCTCTTTGCAACTAATGAAAAACTGTTTTTT	CATSPTGGTLFATNEKLFF
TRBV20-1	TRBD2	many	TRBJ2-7	TGCAGTGCTAGGGAGCGGGACCCAACCTACGAGCAGTACTTC	CSARERDPTYEQYF
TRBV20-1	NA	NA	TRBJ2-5	TGCAGTGCTGATAAATCCCAGTACTTC	CSADKSQYF
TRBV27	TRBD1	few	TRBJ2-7	TGTGCCAGCAGTTTCGACACACCGGGACAGGGGAGGAGTGGGGTCGAGCAGTACTTC	CASSFDTPGQGRSGVEQYF
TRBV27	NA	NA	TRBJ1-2	TGTGCCAGCAGGGTACAAGGGACCTATGGCTACACCTTC	CASRVQGTYGYTF
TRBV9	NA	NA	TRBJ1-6	TGTGCCAGCAGCGTACGCCGGGACACTAATTCACCCCTCCACTTT	CASSVRRDTNSPLHF
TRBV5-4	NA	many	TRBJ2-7	TGTGCCAGCAGCTACGAGGGCGAGTACTACGAGCAGTACTTC	CASSYEGEYYEQYF
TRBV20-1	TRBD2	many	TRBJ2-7	TGCAGTGCAAATGGACTAGCGGACTACTCCTACGAGCAGTACTTC	CSANGLADYSYEQYF
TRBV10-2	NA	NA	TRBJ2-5	TGCGCCAGCAGTGAGCAACGGCAGTTCCAAGAGACCCAGTACTTC	CASSEQRQFQETQYF
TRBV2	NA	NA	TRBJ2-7	TGTGCCAGCAGCTTAACAGGGAGGGAGGACGAGCAGTACTTC	CASSLTGREDEQYF
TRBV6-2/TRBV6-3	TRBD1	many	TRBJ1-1	TGTGCCAGCAGTTACCGGGACAGCTCTGAAGCTTTCTTT	CASSYRDSSEAFF
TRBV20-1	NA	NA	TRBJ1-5	TGCAGTGCTAGGTACGGGGTTAGCAATCAGCCCCAGCATTTT	CSARYGVSNQPQHF
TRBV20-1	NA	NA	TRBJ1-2	TGCAGTGCTAGAGACCCCCCTTATGGCTACACCTTC	CSARDPPYGYTF
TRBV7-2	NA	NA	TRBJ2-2	TGTGCCAGCAGGCAGACTGCTTACGGGGAGCTGTTTTTT	CASRQTAYGELFF
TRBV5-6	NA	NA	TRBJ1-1	TGTGCCAGCAGCTTCCAGGCCACTGAAGCTTTCTTT	CASSFQATEAFF
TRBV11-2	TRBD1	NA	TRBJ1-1	TGTGCCAGCAGCTTAGTCACCCTTCGGACAGGATTGAACACTGAAGCTTTCTTT	CASSLVTLRTGLNTEAFF
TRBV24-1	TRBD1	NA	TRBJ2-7	TGTGCCAGCTCACCCTGGGATCAGGGGGTCGTCTACGAGCAGTACTTC	CASSPWDQGVVYEQYF
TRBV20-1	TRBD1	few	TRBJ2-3	TGCAGTGCTAGTAAGAAACAGGGGGCTCGCACAGATACGCAGTATTTT	CSASKKQGARTDTQYF
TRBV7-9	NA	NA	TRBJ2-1	TGTGCCAGCAGCTTAGCAGTCCCAGGGTACAATGAGCAGTTCTTC	CASSLAVPGYNEQFF
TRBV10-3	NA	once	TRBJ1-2	TGTGCCATCAGTGCGGTGGGAGGTGGCTATGGCTACACCTTC	CAISAVGGGYGYTF
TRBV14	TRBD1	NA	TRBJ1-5	TGTGCCAGCAGCCCGGGGGCAGGGGGCGCCGAGCTCCAGCATTTT	CASSPGAGGAELQHF
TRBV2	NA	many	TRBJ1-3	TGTGCCAGCAGGGACACGTCGGGAGGAAACACCATATATTTT	CASRDTSGGNTIYF
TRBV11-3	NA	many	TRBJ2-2	TGTGCCAGCAGCTTTAGTAGAGGGGCCGGGGAGCTGTTTTTT	CASSFSRGAGELFF
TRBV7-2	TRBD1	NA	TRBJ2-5	TGTGCCAGCACCCAAGGACAGGCCCCTACGACCCAGTACTTC	CASTQGQAPTTQYF
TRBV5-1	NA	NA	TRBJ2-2	TGCGCCAGCAGCTTGGCACCCAACACCGGGGAGCTGTCTTGG	CASSLAPNTGELSW
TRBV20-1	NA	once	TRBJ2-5	TGCAGTGCTAGAGATAAGCGGGAGACCCAGTACTTC	CSARDKRETQYF
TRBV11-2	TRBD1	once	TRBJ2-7	TGTGCCAGCAGCCATCCTGGTCCAGGGGGCTACGAGCAGTACTTC	CASSHPGPGGYEQYF
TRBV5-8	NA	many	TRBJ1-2	TGTGCCAGCAGCTCCAAGGTCCAGGTCAACTATGGCTACACCTTC	CASSSKVQVNYGYTF
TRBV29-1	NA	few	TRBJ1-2	TGCAGCGTTGAAGATCTTATGGGCCAGGGTCGGGGCTACACCTTC	CSVEDLMGQGRGYTF
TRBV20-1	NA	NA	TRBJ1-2	TGCAGTGCCCTCCTTAGCGGGCGTGGCTACACCTTC	CSALLSGRGYTF
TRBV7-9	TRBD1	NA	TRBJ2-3	TGTGCCAGCAGCTTTTCGGGACAGAGCACAGATACGCAGTATTTT	CASSFSGQSTDTQYF
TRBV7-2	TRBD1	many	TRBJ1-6	TGTGCCAGCAGCTTAGGGGACAGGGACCAATCACCCCTCCACTTT	CASSLGDRDQSPLHF
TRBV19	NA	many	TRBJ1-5	TGTGCCAGTAGTATGGCAGGGAATCAGCCCCAGCATTTT	CASSMAGNQPQHF
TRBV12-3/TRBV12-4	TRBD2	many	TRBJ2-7	TGTGCCAGCAGTCCCCTCCCTAGTAGCGGGAGACCCTACGAGCAGTACTTC	CASSPLPSSGRPYEQYF
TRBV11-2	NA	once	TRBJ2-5	TGTGCCGGCAGCTTGAACGGACAAACCCAGTACTTC	CAGSLNGQTQYF
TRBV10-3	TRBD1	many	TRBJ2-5	TGTGCCATCAGACGGACAGGGGATGAGACCCAGTACTTC	CAIRRTGDETQYF
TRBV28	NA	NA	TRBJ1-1	TGTGCCAGCAGTTTGTTCCGGGCCCTAAATCCAGCTTTCTTT	CASSLFRALNPAFF
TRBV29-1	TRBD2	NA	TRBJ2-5	TGCAGCGTTGAGGGCGGGAGACGCGAGACCCAGTACTTC	CSVEGGRRETQYF
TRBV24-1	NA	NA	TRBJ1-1	TGTGCCACCAGGACTGGTTGGGGGGGCTTGGACACTGAAGCTTTCTTT	CATRTGWGGLDTEAFF
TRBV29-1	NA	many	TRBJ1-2	TGCAGCGTCCTATTCTATGGCTACACCTTC	CSVLFYGYTF
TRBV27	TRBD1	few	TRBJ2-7	TGTGCCAGCAGAGGGGACAGGGGGCTCGAGCAGTACTTC	CASRGDRGLEQYF
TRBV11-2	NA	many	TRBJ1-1	TGTGCCAGCAGCCTACTCCTCAGCAGGGGTGGCACTGAAGCTTTCTTT	CASSLLLSRGGTEAFF